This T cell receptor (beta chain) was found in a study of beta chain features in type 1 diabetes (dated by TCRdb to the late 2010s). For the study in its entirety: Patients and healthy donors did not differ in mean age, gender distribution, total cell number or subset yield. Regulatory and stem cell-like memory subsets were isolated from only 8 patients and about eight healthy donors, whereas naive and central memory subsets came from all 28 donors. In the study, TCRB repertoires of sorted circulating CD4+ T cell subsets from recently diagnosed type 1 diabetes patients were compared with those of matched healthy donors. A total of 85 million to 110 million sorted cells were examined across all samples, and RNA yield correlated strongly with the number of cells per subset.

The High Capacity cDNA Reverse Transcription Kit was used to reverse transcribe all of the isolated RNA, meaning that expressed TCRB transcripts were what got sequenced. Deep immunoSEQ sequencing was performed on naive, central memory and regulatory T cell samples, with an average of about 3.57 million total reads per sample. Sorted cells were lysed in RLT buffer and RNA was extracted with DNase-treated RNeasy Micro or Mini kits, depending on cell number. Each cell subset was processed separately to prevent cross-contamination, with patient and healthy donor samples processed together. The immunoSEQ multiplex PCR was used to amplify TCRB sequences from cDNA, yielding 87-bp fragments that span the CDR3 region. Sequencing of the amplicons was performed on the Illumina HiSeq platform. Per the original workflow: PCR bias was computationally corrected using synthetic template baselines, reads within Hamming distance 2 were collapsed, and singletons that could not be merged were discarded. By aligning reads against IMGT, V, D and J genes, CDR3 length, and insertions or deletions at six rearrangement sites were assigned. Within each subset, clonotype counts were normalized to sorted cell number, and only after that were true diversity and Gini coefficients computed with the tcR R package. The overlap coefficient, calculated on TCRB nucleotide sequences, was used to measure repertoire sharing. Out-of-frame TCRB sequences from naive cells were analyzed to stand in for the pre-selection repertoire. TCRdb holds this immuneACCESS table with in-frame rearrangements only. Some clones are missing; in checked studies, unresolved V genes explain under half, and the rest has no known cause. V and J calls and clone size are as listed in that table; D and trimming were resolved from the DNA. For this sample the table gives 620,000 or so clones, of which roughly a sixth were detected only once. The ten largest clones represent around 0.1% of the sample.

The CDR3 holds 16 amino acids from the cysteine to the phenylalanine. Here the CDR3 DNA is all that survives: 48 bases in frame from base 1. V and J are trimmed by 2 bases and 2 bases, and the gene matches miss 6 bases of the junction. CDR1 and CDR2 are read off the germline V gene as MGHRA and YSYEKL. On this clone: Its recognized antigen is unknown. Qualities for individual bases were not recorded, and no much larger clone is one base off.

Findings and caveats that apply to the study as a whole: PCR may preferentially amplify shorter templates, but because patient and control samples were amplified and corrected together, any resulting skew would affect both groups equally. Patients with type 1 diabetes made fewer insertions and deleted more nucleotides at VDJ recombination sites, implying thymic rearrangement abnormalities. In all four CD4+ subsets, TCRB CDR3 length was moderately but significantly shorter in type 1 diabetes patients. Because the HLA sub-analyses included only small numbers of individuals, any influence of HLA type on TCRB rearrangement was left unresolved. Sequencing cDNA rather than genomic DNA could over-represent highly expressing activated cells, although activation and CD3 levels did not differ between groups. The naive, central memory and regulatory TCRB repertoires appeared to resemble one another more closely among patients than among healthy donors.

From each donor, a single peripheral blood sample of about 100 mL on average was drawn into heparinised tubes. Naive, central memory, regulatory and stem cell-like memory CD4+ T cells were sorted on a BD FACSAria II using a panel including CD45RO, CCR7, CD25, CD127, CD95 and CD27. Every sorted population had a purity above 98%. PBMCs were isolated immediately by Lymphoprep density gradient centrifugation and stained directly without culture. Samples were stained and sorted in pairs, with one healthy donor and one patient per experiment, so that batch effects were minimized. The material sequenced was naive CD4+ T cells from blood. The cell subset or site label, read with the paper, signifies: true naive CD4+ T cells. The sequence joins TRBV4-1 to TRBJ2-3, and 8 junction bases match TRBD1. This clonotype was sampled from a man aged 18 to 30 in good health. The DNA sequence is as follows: TGCGCCAGCAGCCAACCAGGACAGGGCTACACAGATACGCAGTATTTT. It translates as CASSQPGQGYTDTQYF.